This T cell receptor beta chain was captured by sequencing in a study of shared clonotypes between healthy human individuals. TCRdb's table, derived via immunoSEQ multiplex PCR, lists solely in-frame clones and lacks some. The table lists about 1,800,000 clones, approximately 95% of them singletons. Per the germline V gene, CDR1 is LGHNA and CDR2 is YSLEER. The germline V and J ends were trimmed by 4 bases and 7 bases, with 20 bases remaining between them. The CDR3 contains 15 residues. Naivety among CD8 cells was defined by CD45RO negativity and positive CCR7 selection, thereby excluding terminally differentiated effector memory CD45RA+ cells.

The sequence derives from a young man in good health. The rearrangement joins TRBV4-3 to TRBJ2-7, with a possible D match to TRBD2 (6 bases). Sample: naive CD8+ T cells sorted from blood. The CDR3 bases are TGCGCCAGCAGCCCTTCGGTAATAGCGGACGAGGAGCAGTACTTC. This gives the protein CASSPSVIADEEQYF.